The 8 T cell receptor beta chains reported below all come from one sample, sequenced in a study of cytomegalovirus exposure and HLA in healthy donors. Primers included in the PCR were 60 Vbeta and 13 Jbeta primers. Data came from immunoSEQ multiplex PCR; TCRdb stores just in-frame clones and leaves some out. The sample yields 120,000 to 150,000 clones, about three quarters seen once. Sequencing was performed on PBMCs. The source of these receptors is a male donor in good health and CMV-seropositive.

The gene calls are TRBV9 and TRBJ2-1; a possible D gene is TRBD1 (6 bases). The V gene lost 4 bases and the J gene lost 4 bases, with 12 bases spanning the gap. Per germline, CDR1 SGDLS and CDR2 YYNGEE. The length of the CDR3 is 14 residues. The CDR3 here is CASSRSGTYNEQFF. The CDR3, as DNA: TGTGCCAGCAGCCGATCCGGGACATACAATGAGCAGTTCTTC.

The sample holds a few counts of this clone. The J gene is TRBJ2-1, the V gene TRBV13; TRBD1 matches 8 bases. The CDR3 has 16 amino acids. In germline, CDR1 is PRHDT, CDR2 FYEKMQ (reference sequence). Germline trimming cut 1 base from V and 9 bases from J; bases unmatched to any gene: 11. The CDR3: CASSLEGDTTGGEQFF. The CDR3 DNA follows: TGTGCCAGCAGCTTAGAAGGGGACACTACAGGGGGTGAGCAGTTCTTC. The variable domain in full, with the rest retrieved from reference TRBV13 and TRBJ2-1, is AAGVIQSPRHLIKEKRETATLKCYPIPRHDTVYWYQQGPGQDPQFLISFYEKMQSDKGSIPDRFSAQQFSDYHSELNMSSLELGDSALYFCASSLEGDTTGGEQFFGPGTRLTVL.

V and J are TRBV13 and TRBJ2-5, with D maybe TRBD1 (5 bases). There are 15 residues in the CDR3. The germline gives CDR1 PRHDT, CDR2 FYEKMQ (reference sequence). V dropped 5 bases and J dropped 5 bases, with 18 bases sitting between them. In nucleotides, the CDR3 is TGTGCCAGCAGCCCCGTCCCCGTGGGGCCGGAGACCCAGTACTTC. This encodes CASSPVPVGPETQYF. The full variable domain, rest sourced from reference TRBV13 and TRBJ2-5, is AAGVIQSPRHLIKEKRETATLKCYPIPRHDTVYWYQQGPGQDPQFLISFYEKMQSDKGSIPDRFSAQQFSDYHSELNMSSLELGDSALYFCASSPVPVGPETQYFGPGTRLLVL.

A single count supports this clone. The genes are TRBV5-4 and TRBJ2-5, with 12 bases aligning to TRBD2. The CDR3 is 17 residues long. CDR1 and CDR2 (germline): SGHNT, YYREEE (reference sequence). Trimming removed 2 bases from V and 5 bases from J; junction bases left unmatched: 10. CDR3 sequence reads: CASSLAASGGVPETQYF. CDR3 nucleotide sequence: TGTGCCAGCAGCTTAGCGGCTAGCGGGGGGGTCCCGGAGACCCAGTACTTC.

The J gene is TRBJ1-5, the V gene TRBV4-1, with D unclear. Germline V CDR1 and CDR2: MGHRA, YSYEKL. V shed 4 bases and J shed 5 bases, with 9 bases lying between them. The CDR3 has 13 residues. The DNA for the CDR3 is TGCGCCAGCAGCCCCCATTCGGATCAGCCCCAGCATTTT. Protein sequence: CASSPHSDQPQHF.

CDR3 coding DNA: TGTGCCAGCAGCGTCTCCGGGACAGGGGGCGGAGAGACCCAGTACTTC. Its protein product is CASSVSGTGGGETQYF. The genes are TRBV9 and TRBJ2-5, with 12 bases fitting TRBD1. The CDR3 covers 16 residues. Germline-derived CDR1 and CDR2 are SGDLS and YYNGEE. The J segment lost 4 bases and the V segment lost 2 bases, leaving 6 bases of the junction unmatched.

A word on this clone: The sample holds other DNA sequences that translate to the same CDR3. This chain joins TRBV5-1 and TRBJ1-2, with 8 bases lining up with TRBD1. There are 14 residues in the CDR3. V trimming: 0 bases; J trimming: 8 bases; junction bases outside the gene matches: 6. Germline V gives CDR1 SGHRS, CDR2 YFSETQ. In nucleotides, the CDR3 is TGCGCCAGCAGCTTGGGGCAGGGGGCAGAAGGCTACACCTTC. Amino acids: CASSLGQGAEGYTF.

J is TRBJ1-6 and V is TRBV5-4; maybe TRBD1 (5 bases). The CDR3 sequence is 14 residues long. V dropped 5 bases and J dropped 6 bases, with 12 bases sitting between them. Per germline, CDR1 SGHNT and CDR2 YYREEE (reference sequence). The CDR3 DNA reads TGTGCCAGCAGTTACCAGGGTACTAATTCACCCCTCCACTTT. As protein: CASSYQGTNSPLHF.